This T cell receptor beta chain originates from a study of T cell changes during pregnancy in multiple sclerosis. Data came from immunoSEQ multiplex PCR; TCRdb stores just in-frame clones and leaves some out. The top ten clones hold about 7% of a sample with 35,000 to 40,000 clones, 85% to 90% of them seen once. The CDR3 contains 14 residues. V gave up 0 bases and J gave up 4 bases, with 12 bases separating them. Germline CDR1 reads GTSNPN; CDR2 reads SVGIG (reference sequence). The TCR sequence derives from a female donor with multiple sclerosis, enrolled in a pregnancy study. Specimen: CD8+ T cells from peripheral blood mononuclear cells, collected in the third trimester of pregnancy. The chain uses TRBV30 and TRBJ1-2, with D possibly being TRBD1 (6 bases). The CDR3: CAWSVDGGAYGYTF. CDR3 nucleotide sequence: TGTGCCTGGAGTGTAGACGGGGGGGCCTATGGCTACACCTTC.